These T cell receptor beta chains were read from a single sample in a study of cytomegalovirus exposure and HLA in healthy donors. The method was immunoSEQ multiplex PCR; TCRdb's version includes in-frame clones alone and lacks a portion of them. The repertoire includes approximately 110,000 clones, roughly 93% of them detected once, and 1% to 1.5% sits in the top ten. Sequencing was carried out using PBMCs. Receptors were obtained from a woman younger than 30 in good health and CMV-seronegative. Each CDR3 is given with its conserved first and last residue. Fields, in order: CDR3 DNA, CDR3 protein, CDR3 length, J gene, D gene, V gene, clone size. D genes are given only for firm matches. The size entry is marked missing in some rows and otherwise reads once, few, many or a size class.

cdr3_nt: TGTGCCAGCAGCTGTTACCGGGACAGGGGAAATGGCTACACCTTC
cdr3_aa: CASSCYRDRGNGYTF
cdr3_length: 15
j_call: TRBJ1-2
d_call: TRBD1
v_call: TRBV11-3
clone_size: NA

cdr3_nt: TGTGCCAGCAGTCTCGACAGGGGAGAACTGTTTTTT
cdr3_aa: CASSLDRGELFF
cdr3_length: 12
j_call: TRBJ1-4
d_call: TRBD1
v_call: TRBV28
clone_size: NA

cdr3_nt: TGCGCCAGCAGCCCTGGACAGGGGTCCTACGAGCAGTACTTC
cdr3_aa: CASSPGQGSYEQYF
cdr3_length: 14
j_call: TRBJ2-7
d_call: TRBD1
v_call: TRBV10-1
clone_size: once

cdr3_nt: TGTGCCAGTAGTATAACTAGTCCCTCCTACAATGAGCAGTTCTTC
cdr3_aa: CASSITSPSYNEQFF
cdr3_length: 15
j_call: TRBJ2-1
d_call: NA
v_call: TRBV19
clone_size: NA

cdr3_nt: TGTGCCAGCAGGCCATCAGGGGGCGAGCATGGCTACACCTTC
cdr3_aa: CASRPSGGEHGYTF
cdr3_length: 14
j_call: TRBJ1-2
d_call: TRBD1
v_call: TRBV6-6
clone_size: NA

cdr3_nt: TGTGCCAGCAGAGTGAACAGGGTTAGCAATCAGCCCCAGCATTTT
cdr3_aa: CASRVNRVSNQPQHF
cdr3_length: 15
j_call: TRBJ1-5
d_call: NA
v_call: TRBV6-1
clone_size: NA

cdr3_nt: TGTGCCAGCAGCGTTGGACTAGCGGGATCAGATACGCAGTATTTT
cdr3_aa: CASSVGLAGSDTQYF
cdr3_length: 15
j_call: TRBJ2-3
d_call: TRBD2
v_call: TRBV7-8
clone_size: NA

cdr3_nt: TGCGCCAGCAGCTGGGGGGACGACCAAGAGACCCAGTACTTC
cdr3_aa: CASSWGDDQETQYF
cdr3_length: 14
j_call: TRBJ2-5
d_call: NA
v_call: TRBV5-1
clone_size: NA

cdr3_nt: TGTGCCAGCAGCCGGACAGGGGGACCGTATGGCTACACCTTC
cdr3_aa: CASSRTGGPYGYTF
cdr3_length: 14
j_call: TRBJ1-2
d_call: TRBD1
v_call: TRBV7-2
clone_size: NA

cdr3_nt: TGTGCCACCAGGGAGGTGAACTATGGCTACACCTTC
cdr3_aa: CATREVNYGYTF
cdr3_length: 12
j_call: TRBJ1-2
d_call: NA
v_call: TRBV2
clone_size: few

cdr3_nt: TGCGCCAGCAGCTTTTTGCGGGATTTTACAGATACGCAGTATTTT
cdr3_aa: CASSFLRDFTDTQYF
cdr3_length: 15
j_call: TRBJ2-3
d_call: NA
v_call: TRBV5-1
clone_size: NA